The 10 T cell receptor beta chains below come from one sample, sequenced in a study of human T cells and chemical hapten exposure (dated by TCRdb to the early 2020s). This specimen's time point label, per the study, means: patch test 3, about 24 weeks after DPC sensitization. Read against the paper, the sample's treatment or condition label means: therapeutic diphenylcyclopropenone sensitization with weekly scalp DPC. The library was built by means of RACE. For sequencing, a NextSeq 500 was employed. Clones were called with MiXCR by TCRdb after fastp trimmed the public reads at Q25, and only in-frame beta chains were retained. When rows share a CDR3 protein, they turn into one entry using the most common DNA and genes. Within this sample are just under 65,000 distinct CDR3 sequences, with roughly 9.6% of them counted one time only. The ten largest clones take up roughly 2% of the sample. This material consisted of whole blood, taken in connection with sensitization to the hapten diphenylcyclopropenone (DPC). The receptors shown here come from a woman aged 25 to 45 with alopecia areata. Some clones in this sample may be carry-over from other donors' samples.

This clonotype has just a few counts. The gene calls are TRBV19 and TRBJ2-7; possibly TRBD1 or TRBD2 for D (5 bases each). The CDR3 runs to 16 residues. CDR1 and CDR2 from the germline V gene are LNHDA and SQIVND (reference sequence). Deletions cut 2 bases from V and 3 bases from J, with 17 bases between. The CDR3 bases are TGTGCCAGTAGTATATCCGGGACCCCCATGTTCTACGAGCAGTACTTC. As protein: CASSISGTPMFYEQYF.

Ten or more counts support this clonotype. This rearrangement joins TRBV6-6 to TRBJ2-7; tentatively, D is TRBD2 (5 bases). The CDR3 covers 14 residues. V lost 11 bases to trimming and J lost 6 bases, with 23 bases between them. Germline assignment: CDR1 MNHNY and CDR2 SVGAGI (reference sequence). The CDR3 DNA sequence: TGTGCCGCCACGGCCGAGAGGGCCCGTCGCGAGCAGTACTTC. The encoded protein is CAATAERARREQYF.

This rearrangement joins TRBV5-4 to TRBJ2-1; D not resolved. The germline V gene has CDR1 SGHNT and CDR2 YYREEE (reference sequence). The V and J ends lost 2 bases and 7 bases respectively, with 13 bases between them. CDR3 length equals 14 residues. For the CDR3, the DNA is TGTGCCAGCAGCTTACCCGGACGATCTAATGAGCAGTTCTTC. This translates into CASSLPGRSNEQFF.

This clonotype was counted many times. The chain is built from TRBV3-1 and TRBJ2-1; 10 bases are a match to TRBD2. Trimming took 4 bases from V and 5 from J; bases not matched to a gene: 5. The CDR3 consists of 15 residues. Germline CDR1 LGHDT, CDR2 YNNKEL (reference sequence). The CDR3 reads CASSPLSGRNNEQFF. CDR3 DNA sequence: TGTGCCAGCAGCCCGCTTAGCGGGAGGAACAATGAGCAGTTCTTC.

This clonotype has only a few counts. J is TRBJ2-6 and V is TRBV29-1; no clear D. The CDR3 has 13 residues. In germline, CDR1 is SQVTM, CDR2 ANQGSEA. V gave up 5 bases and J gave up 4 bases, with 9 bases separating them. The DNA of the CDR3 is TGCAGCGTTTCCGGATCCGGGGCCAACGTCCTGACTTTC. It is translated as CSVSGSGANVLTF.

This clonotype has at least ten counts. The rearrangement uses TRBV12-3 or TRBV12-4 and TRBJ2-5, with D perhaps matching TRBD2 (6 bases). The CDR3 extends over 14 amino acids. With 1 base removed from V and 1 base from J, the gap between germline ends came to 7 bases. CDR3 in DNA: TGTGCCAGCAGTTTAGGGGACTCCCAAGAGACCCAGTACTTC. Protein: CASSLGDSQETQYF.

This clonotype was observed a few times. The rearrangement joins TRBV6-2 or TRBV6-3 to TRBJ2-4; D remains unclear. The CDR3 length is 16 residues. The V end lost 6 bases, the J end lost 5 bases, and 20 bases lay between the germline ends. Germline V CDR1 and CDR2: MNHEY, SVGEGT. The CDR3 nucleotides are TGTGCCAGCAGCCGAGACCCACACAATTACCAAAACATTCAGTACTTC. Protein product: CASSRDPHNYQNIQYF.

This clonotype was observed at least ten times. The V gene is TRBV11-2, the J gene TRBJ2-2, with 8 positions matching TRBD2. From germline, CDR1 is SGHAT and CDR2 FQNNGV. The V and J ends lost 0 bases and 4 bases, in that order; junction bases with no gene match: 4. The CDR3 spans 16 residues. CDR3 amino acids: CASSLEYGRATGELFF. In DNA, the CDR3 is TGTGCCAGCAGCTTAGAGTACGGGAGGGCCACCGGGGAGCTGTTTTTT.

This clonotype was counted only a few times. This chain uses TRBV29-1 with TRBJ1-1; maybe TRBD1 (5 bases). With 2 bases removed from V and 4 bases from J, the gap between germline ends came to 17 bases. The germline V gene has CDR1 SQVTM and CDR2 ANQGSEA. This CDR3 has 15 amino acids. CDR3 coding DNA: TGCAGCGTTGAATCCAGGGCAGGGAGGGCCACTGAAGCTTTCTTT. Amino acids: CSVESRAGRATEAFF.

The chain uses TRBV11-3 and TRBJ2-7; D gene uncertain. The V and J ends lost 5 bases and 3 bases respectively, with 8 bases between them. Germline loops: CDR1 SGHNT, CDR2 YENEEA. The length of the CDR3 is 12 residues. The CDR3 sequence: CASSPGIYEQYF. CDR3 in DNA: TGTGCCAGCAGCCCTGGTATCTACGAGCAGTACTTC.